The next 6 T cell receptor beta chains were all read from a single sample in a study of cytomegalovirus exposure and HLA in healthy donors. Primers included in the PCR were 60 Vbeta and 13 Jbeta primers. Clones were sequenced by immunoSEQ multiplex PCR, and TCRdb holds only the in-frame ones, with some missing. Of about 270,000 clones in the sample, 72% were seen once. Sequencing was performed on PBMCs. The receptors shown here come from a female donor in good health and CMV-seronegative.

The rearrangement joins TRBV5-1 to TRBJ2-5, with 13 positions matching TRBD2. Germline V gene lookup returns CDR1 SGHRS and CDR2 YFSETQ. This CDR3 spans 16 amino acids. V trimming: 2 bases; J trimming: 5 bases; junction bases outside the gene matches: 6. CDR3 bases: TGCGCCAGCAGCTTAGGACTAGCGGGAGTTGTTGAGACCCAGTACTTC. Translated, it gives CASSLGLAGVVETQYF.

The chain uses TRBV10-3 and TRBJ1-2; 10 bases match TRBD1. This CDR3 is built from 13 residues. V lost 10 bases, J lost 2 bases, and 4 bases stayed unmatched. Germline loops: CDR1 ENHRY, CDR2 SYGVKD. This chain's CDR3 is CATQTGGNYGYTF. Here the CDR3 DNA reads TGTGCCACCCAGACAGGGGGCAACTATGGCTACACCTTC.

Written as DNA, the CDR3 is TGTGCCAGCAGCTTAGCCGGCGGGAGCCCCTTCTCCTACGAGCAGTACTTC. Its protein product is CASSLAGGSPFSYEQYF. The genes are TRBV7-9 and TRBJ2-5; 7 bases agree with TRBD2. The DNA end is more similar to TRBJ2-7, so the J call may be wrong. The CDR3 has 17 amino acids. CDR1 is SEHNR and CDR2 is FQNEAQ in the germline V gene (reference sequence).

This clone was detected a few times. The DNA of the CDR3 is TGTGCCAGCAGATCGCCCCGGGGTACGGTCGGCGAGCAGTACTTC. It encodes CASRSPRGTVGEQYF. The chain links TRBV7-9 to TRBJ2-7, with a possible D match to TRBD2 (5 bases). V gave up 6 bases and J gave up 6 bases, with 21 bases separating them. The CDR3 has 15 amino acids. Germline loops: CDR1 SEHNR, CDR2 FQNEAQ (reference sequence).

This rearrangement joins TRBV14 to TRBJ2-3; D is undetermined. The V gene's germline CDR1 is SGHDN and CDR2 FVKESK. Trimming cost V 4 bases and J 1 base, with 15 bases left between them. The CDR3 is 16 residues long. The CDR3 DNA reads TGTGCCAGCAGCCTCTTGTTGACTCAACGCACAGATACGCAGTATTTT. Its protein is CASSLLLTQRTDTQYF. Full variable domain (outside the CDR3, taken from reference TRBV14 and TRBJ2-3): EAGVTQFPSHSVIEKGQTVTLRCDPISGHDNLYWYRRVMGKEIKFLLHFVKESKQDESGMPNNRFLAERTGGTYSTLKVQPAELEDSGVYFCASSLLLTQRTDTQYFGPGTRLTVL.

This clone appeared a few times. The chain couples TRBV9 to TRBJ2-7; 8 bases are shared with TRBD2. The germline V gene has CDR1 SGDLS and CDR2 YYNGEE. This CDR3 has 15 residues. V lost 2 bases, J lost 7 bases, and 11 bases stayed unmatched. CDR3: CASSVFGGGQGEQYF. CDR3 DNA: TGTGCCAGCAGCGTCTTCGGGGGGGGCCAGGGAGAGCAGTACTTC.